The 26 T cell receptor beta chains given below trace back to one sample, sequenced in a study of T cell responses to AZD1222 COVID-19 vaccine. Data came from immunoSEQ multiplex PCR; TCRdb stores just in-frame clones and leaves some out. Among approximately 120,000 clones, about 89% were seen once, and the ten largest hold approximately 7.9%. The sample was peripheral blood, taken on day 0 of AZD1222 vaccination. These receptors were collected from an adult in good health.

The V gene is TRBV4-2, the J gene TRBJ2-3; TRBD2 matches 8 bases. Trimming at V came to 7 bases and at J to 5 bases, leaving 11 bases not matched to a gene. Germline V gives CDR1 LGHNA, CDR2 YNFKEQ. The CDR3 contains 15 residues. The CDR3 spells CASTRQASGLDTQYF. The CDR3 DNA follows: TGTGCCAGCACCCGCCAGGCTAGCGGGTTAGATACGCAGTATTTT.

The chain is built from TRBV5-1 and TRBJ1-2, with D unresolved. The germline gives CDR1 SGHRS, CDR2 YFSETQ. Trimming shortened V by 1 base and J by 5 bases, and 15 bases separated the two germline ends. CDR3 length: 15 amino acids. The CDR3 sequence: CASSLLSGPEYGYTF. In DNA form, the CDR3 reads TGCGCCAGCAGCTTGCTATCCGGGCCGGAGTATGGCTACACCTTC. Looking up the rest from reference TRBV5-1 and TRBJ1-2 gives the full variable domain: KAGVTQTPRYLIKTRGQQVTLSCSPISGHRSVSWYQQTPGQGLQFLFEYFSETQRNKGNFPGRFSGRQFSNSRSEMNVSTLELGDSALYLCASSLLSGPEYGYTFGSGTRLTVV.

The J gene is TRBJ1-3, the V gene TRBV29-1; D is possibly TRBD1 (6 bases). CDR3 size: 15 residues. Germline V lookup: CDR1 SQVTM, CDR2 ANQGSEA. V was pared by 1 base and J by 2 bases, with 12 bases between. This CDR3 is CSVEARDTPGNTIYF. The CDR3 DNA is TGCAGCGTTGAAGCCCGGGACACCCCTGGAAACACCATATATTTT.

This clone was counted once. V and J are TRBV6-5 and TRBJ2-7; maybe TRBD2 (5 bases). The germline gives CDR1 MNHEY, CDR2 SVGAGI. V gave up 6 bases and J gave up 1 base, with 16 bases separating them. There are 15 residues in the CDR3. CDR3 loop: CASSHTGISSYEQYF. The CDR3 DNA sequence: TGTGCCAGCAGCCATACGGGGATATCTTCCTACGAGCAGTACTTC.

The chain uses TRBV10-3 and TRBJ2-7, with 12 bases lining up with TRBD1. V trimming: 8 bases; J trimming: 4 bases; junction bases outside the gene matches: 6. The germline V gene has CDR1 ENHRY and CDR2 SYGVKD. The length of the CDR3 is 14 residues. CDR3 region: CAIARGQGAYEQYF. CDR3 bases: TGTGCCATCGCAAGGGGACAGGGGGCTTACGAGCAGTACTTC.

This chain links TRBV6-5 with TRBJ2-1; 10 bases match TRBD2. The germline CDR1 and CDR2 sequences are MNHEY and SVGAGI. The CDR3 has 15 residues. After removal of 0 bases from V and 7 bases from J, the junction contained 3 bases not matched to a gene. CDR3 bases: TGTGCCAGCAGTTACTCGATACTAGCGGGGAATGAGCAGTTCTTC. Translating it yields CASSYSILAGNEQFF.

The chain links TRBV21-1 to TRBJ1-2; the table's D call, TRBD1, was not checked against the DNA. TRBV21-1 is flagged as a pseudogene. The CDR3 is 16 amino acids. The DNA for the CDR3 is TGTGCCAGCAGCAAAGCGGCGGCAGGGGGGAACTATGGCTACACCTTC. Translation: CASSKAAAGGNYGYTF.

Only a few counts were recorded for this clone. The rearrangement links TRBV5-8 to TRBJ2-1, with TRBD2 identical over 14 bases. J gave up 8 bases and V 1 base, and 5 bases lay outside the gene matches. Germline assignment: CDR1 SGHTS and CDR2 YDEGEE. The CDR3 contains 16 residues. Here the CDR3 reads CASSLWGTSGSDEQFF. As DNA, the CDR3 is TGTGCCAGCAGCTTGTGGGGGACTAGCGGGAGCGATGAGCAGTTCTTC. Filled out from reference TRBV5-8 and TRBJ2-1, the complete variable domain reads EAGVTQSPTHLIKTRGQQATLRCSPISGHTSVYWYQQALGLGLQFLLWYDEGEERNRGNFPPRFSGRQFPNYSSELNVNALELEDSALYLCASSLWGTSGSDEQFFGPGTRLTVL.

This clone was detected a few times. This chain links TRBV5-1 with TRBJ2-3; D is tentatively TRBD1 or TRBD2 (5 bases each). This CDR3 is 17 amino acids long. In germline, CDR1 is SGHRS, CDR2 YFSETQ. With 2 bases removed from V and 5 bases from J, the gap between germline ends came to 21 bases. DNA of the CDR3: TGCGCCAGCAGCTTCCCCCCCGAGGGGATTGACCGAGATACGCAGTATTTT. Protein sequence: CASSFPPEGIDRDTQYF.

V is TRBV24-1 and J is TRBJ2-5; D is perhaps TRBD2 (5 bases). The germline CDR1 and CDR2 sequences are KGHDR and SFDVKD. The CDR3 totals 16 residues. V lost 2 bases and J 1 base, leaving 13 bases between the germline ends. The CDR3 DNA is TGTGCCACCAGTGATTCCCGACTAAGCGGCCAAGAGACCCAGTACTTC. The encoded protein is CATSDSRLSGQETQYF.

V usage is TRBV10-1 and J usage is TRBJ2-7, with a weak D call TRBD1 (6 bases). The germline gives CDR1 WNHNN, CDR2 SYGVQD (reference sequence). The CDR3 totals 13 residues. Trimming stripped 5 bases from V and 6 bases from J, with 14 bases between. The CDR3 loop reads CASSPGQSSEQYF. The DNA of the CDR3 is TGCGCCAGCAGTCCCGGACAGAGCTCCGAGCAGTACTTC.

The V and J genes are TRBV4-3 and TRBJ1-1, with TRBD1 matching 9 bases. This CDR3 has 14 amino acids. The V gene end was trimmed by 4 bases and the J gene end by 3 bases; junction bases not matched to a gene: 3. CDR1 is LGHNA, CDR2 YSLEER, per germline. The CDR3 DNA sequence: TGCGCCAGCAGCCCACGGACAGGGGACACTGAAGCTTTCTTT. It encodes CASSPRTGDTEAFF.

This chain uses TRBV4-2 with TRBJ2-7; D not certain. CDR1 is LGHNA, CDR2 YNFKEQ, per germline. The CDR3 spans 15 residues. With 2 bases removed from V and 3 bases from J, the gap between germline ends came to 14 bases. The CDR3: CASSQTDLNSYEQYF. The CDR3 DNA sequence: TGTGCCAGCAGCCAAACCGACCTCAACAGCTACGAGCAGTACTTC.

The chain has TRBV25-1 and TRBJ2-7; TRBD1 aligns across 8 bases. Germline lookup yields CDR1 MGHDK and CDR2 SYGVNS. CDR3 size: 14 residues. Trimming took 2 bases from V and 6 from J; bases not matched to a gene: 6. The CDR3 is CASSEQPGGGEQYF. The CDR3 bases are TGTGCCAGCAGTGAACAGCCAGGGGGCGGCGAGCAGTACTTC.

The gene calls are TRBV10-3 and TRBJ1-1, with D perhaps TRBD1 (6 bases). Per the germline V gene, CDR1 is ENHRY and CDR2 is SYGVKD. V dropped 4 bases and J dropped 5 bases, with 17 bases sitting between them. The CDR3 consists of 15 residues. The CDR3 sequence: CAISAQGEARTEAFF. CDR3 nucleotide sequence: TGTGCCATCAGTGCACAGGGTGAGGCGCGTACTGAAGCTTTCTTT.

This clone was picked up one time. The rearrangement uses TRBV3-1 (or the pseudogene TRBV3-2) and TRBJ2-6; D is undetermined. The ends were cut back, 3 bases at V and 1 base at J, with 16 bases in the middle. Germline V gene lookup returns CDR1 LGHDT and CDR2 YNNKEL (reference sequence). The CDR3 has 18 residues. The CDR3 sequence: CASSQATTYLSGANVLTF. The CDR3 DNA sequence: TGTGCCAGCAGCCAGGCCACGACGTACCTATCTGGGGCCAACGTCCTGACTTTC.

The genes are TRBV6-5 and TRBJ1-6; 7 nucleotides line up with TRBD1. The trim removed 0 bases at V and 8 bases at J, leaving 7 bases unmatched. Looked up from germline, CDR1 is MNHEY and CDR2 is SVGAGI. The CDR3 runs to 16 residues. The CDR3 protein is CASSYSLQGGDSPLHF. The CDR3 coding sequence is TGTGCCAGCAGTTACTCGCTTCAGGGGGGTGATTCACCCCTCCACTTT.

The rearrangement links TRBV6-2 or TRBV6-3 to TRBJ1-5; D remains ambiguous. CDR3 length equals 13 residues. V gave up 0 bases and J gave up 8 bases, with 8 bases separating them. From germline, CDR1 is MNHEY and CDR2 SVGEGT. The CDR3 region is CASSYSVGEPQHF. The CDR3 bases are TGTGCCAGCAGTTACTCGGTGGGAGAGCCCCAGCATTTT.

The J gene is TRBJ2-7, the V gene TRBV10-3; D might be TRBD1 or TRBD2, each matching 5 bases. Looked up from germline, CDR1 is ENHRY and CDR2 is SYGVKD. V was pared by 5 bases and J by 3 bases, with 14 bases between. The CDR3 spans 14 residues. CDR3 loop: CAISSSGTGYEQYF. Here the CDR3 DNA reads TGTGCCATCAGTTCTTCCGGGACGGGCTACGAGCAGTACTTC.

The chain recombines TRBV5-1 with TRBJ2-5; TRBD1 agrees at 7 bases. Per germline, CDR1 SGHRS and CDR2 YFSETQ. This CDR3 region has 13 residues. V was pared by 2 bases and J by 6 bases, with 4 bases of the junction left unmatched. The CDR3, as DNA: TGCGCCAGCAGCTTTGAGGGGGCGCAGACCCAGTACTTC. Protein: CASSFEGAQTQYF.

This clone has just one count. For the CDR3, the DNA is TGCGCCAGCAGTACCGTCGCAGATTCCTACAATGAGCAGTTCTTC. This gives the protein CASSTVADSYNEQFF. This chain joins TRBV5-1 and TRBJ2-1, with no clear D. Germline V gene sequence: CDR1 SGHRS, CDR2 YFSETQ. CDR3 length: 15 residues. Trimming pared 5 bases from V and 1 base from J, leaving 13 bases between.

This rearrangement joins TRBV4-1 to TRBJ2-7; no definite D call. Trimming left V 0 bases short and J 3 bases short, with 12 bases between. Germline values: CDR1 MGHRA, CDR2 YSYEKL. The CDR3 runs 15 residues. The CDR3 here is CASSQDSLLVYEQYF. The CDR3 DNA reads as TGCGCCAGCAGCCAAGATTCGCTCTTAGTCTACGAGCAGTACTTC.

V and J are TRBV19 and TRBJ2-3; D is perhaps TRBD1 (6 bases). The CDR3 has 14 residues. V was clipped by 5 bases and J by 4 bases, with 13 bases between them. Germline V gene sequence: CDR1 LNHDA, CDR2 SQIVND (reference sequence). CDR3 loop: CASSLRTAADTQYF. The CDR3 DNA sequence: TGTGCCAGTAGTTTAAGGACAGCTGCAGATACGCAGTATTTT.

This chain links TRBV4-3 with TRBJ1-4, with D unresolved. V was trimmed by 4 bases and J by 0 bases, leaving 15 bases between them. CDR1 LGHNA and CDR2 YSLEER come from the germline V gene. CDR3 length equals 17 residues. DNA of the CDR3: TGCGCCAGCAGCCGATCCCCCCCGGGGACAACTAATGAAAAACTGTTTTTT. This translates into CASSRSPPGTTNEKLFF.

The V call is TRBV19, the J call TRBJ2-3; tentatively, D is TRBD1 (6 bases). The germline gives CDR1 LNHDA, CDR2 SQIVND (reference sequence). This CDR3 contains 15 residues. V was trimmed by 5 bases and J by 1 base, leaving 13 bases between them. This CDR3 reads CASSPRQVGTDTQYF. The CDR3 DNA reads as TGTGCCAGTAGTCCCCGACAGGTGGGCACAGATACGCAGTATTTT.

The chain joins TRBV27 to TRBJ2-3, with 8 bases that match TRBD2. Germline CDR1 is MNHEY and CDR2 is SMNVEV (reference sequence). With 8 bases clipped from V and 6 bases from J, the junction kept 10 bases outside the gene matches. The CDR3 covers 14 residues. In nucleotides, the CDR3 is TGTGCCAGCCGAAGGCTAGCGGGCTTGGATACGCAGTATTTT. Its translation is CASRRLAGLDTQYF.